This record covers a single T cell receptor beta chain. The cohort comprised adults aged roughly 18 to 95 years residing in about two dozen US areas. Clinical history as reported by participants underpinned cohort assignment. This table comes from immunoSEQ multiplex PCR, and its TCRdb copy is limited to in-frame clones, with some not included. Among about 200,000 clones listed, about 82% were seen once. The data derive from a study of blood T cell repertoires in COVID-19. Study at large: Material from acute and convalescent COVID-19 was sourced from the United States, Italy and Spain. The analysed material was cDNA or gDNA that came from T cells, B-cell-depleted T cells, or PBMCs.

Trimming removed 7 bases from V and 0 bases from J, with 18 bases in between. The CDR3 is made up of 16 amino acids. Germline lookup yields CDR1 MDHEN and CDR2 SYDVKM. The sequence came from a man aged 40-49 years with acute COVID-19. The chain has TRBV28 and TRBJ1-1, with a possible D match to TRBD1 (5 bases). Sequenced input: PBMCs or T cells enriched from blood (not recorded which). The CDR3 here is CASIGGRVPLNTEAFF. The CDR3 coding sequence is TGTGCCAGCATCGGGGGGAGAGTGCCTCTGAACACTGAAGCTTTCTTT.